This TCR beta chain appears in the sequencing data of a study of shared clonotypes between healthy human individuals. Study-wide results and caveats: Depth was large, yet rarefaction showed that sorted-subset sequencing was incomplete.

TCRdb's table, derived via immunoSEQ multiplex PCR, lists solely in-frame clones and lacks some. The sample has roughly 2.5 million clones; around 90% are singletons. As for this clone: The antigen remains undetermined.

This CDR3 has 13 amino acids. The germline gives CDR1 SQVTM, CDR2 ANQGSEA. V gave up 5 bases and J gave up 1 base, with 12 bases separating them. The sequence was obtained from a man aged 18 to 30 in good health. This rearrangement joins TRBV29-1 to TRBJ2-7, with D perhaps given as TRBD1 or TRBD2 (5 bases each). The material sequenced was naive CD4+ T cells sorted from blood. The subset was: CD45RA+ positively selected. This chain's CDR3 is CSVWDLLSYEQYF. CDR3 bases: TGCAGCGTTTGGGACCTCCTTTCCTACGAGCAGTACTTC.